The sequence of this T cell receptor beta chain was determined in a study of cytomegalovirus exposure and HLA in healthy donors. Per the germline V gene, CDR1 is SGHAT and CDR2 is FQNNGV. The CDR3 extends over 18 amino acids. The ends lost 2 bases at V and 6 bases at J; junction bases unmatched: 12. General study findings and limits: A few of the chains that were CMV-associated were confirmed in vitro to be specific for CMV antigens. Most observed TCR sequences were rare, whereas some public TCRs were detected in many donors. Cytomegalovirus association was listed for about 170 TCR beta chains.

As to this clone: Antigen: not known.

The method was immunoSEQ multiplex PCR; TCRdb's version includes in-frame clones alone and lacks a portion of them. Of around 250,000 clones listed, 90% are singletons. The rearrangement uses TRBV11-2 and TRBJ2-3; TRBD2 agrees at 12 bases. The sequence derives from a woman younger than 30 in good health and CMV-seronegative. Sequenced material: PBMCs. The CDR3 sequence is CASSLLGTLAGGLDTQYF. In nucleotides, the CDR3 is TGTGCCAGCAGCTTACTGGGGACCCTAGCGGGGGGGCTTGATACGCAGTATTTT.